This is a list of T cell receptor beta chains from one sample in a study of cytotoxic CD8 clonotypes in ibrutinib-treated CLL. Repertoires were generated with immunoSEQ multiplex PCR, while TCRdb's copy carries only in-frame clones and drops some. This sample has around 130,000 clones; roughly 84% occur once, and the top ten carry roughly 3.5%. Sequenced material: PBMCs, taken after 24 months of ibrutinib treatment. The receptors derive from a human donor with chronic lymphocytic leukemia. Both conserved end residues are part of each CDR3. Fields, in order: J gene, V gene, D gene, CDR3 protein. D genes are given only for firm matches.

J: TRBJ2-2; V: TRBV7-2; D: -; CDR3: CASSLDIGELFF
J: TRBJ1-2; V: TRBV29-1; D: TRBD1; CDR3: CSAFTGAKGGYGYTF
J: TRBJ1-4; V: TRBV30; D: -; CDR3: CAWMGRGATNEKLFF
J: TRBJ1-2; V: TRBV19; D: -; CDR3: CASSYSTYGYTF
J: TRBJ1-1; V: TRBV5-4; D: TRBD1; CDR3: CASSLAQGARTEAFF
J: TRBJ2-7; V: TRBV6-5; D: -; CDR3: CASSAARSSYEQYF
J: TRBJ2-5; V: TRBV18; D: TRBD1; CDR3: CASSPPNRDRGETQYF
J: TRBJ1-6; V: TRBV7-9; D: -; CDR3: CASSLAPDNSPLHF
J: TRBJ2-5; V: TRBV7-2; D: TRBD2; CDR3: CASSPNPGAGGTWETQYF
J: TRBJ2-2; V: TRBV7-8; D: TRBD1; CDR3: CASSWGAGGTGELFF
J: TRBJ1-2; V: TRBV2; D: TRBD1; CDR3: CASRSSGGGNYGYTF
J: TRBJ1-1; V: TRBV9; D: -; CDR3: CASSVVSGRDAFF
J: TRBJ1-4; V: TRBV9; D: TRBD1; CDR3: CASSALPTGEKLFF
J: TRBJ2-2; V: TRBV27; D: -; CDR3: CASSFIFSGELFF
J: TRBJ1-4; V: TRBV7-2; D: -; CDR3: CASSFRTDNEKLFF
J: TRBJ1-1; V: TRBV18; D: -; CDR3: CASSPQAGVHNTEAFF
J: TRBJ2-4; V: TRBV10-3; D: -; CDR3: CAISETKNIQYF
J: TRBJ1-1; V: TRBV30; D: -; CDR3: CAWSGGGARDTEAFF
J: TRBJ2-7; V: TRBV25-1; D: TRBD1; CDR3: CASSAWDRVNYEQYF
J: TRBJ1-2; V: TRBV5-6; D: -; CDR3: CASSLGAPYGYTF
J: TRBJ2-7; V: TRBV4-3; D: -; CDR3: CASSHPSSWAGLLCEQYF
J: TRBJ2-5; V: TRBV7-2; D: -; CDR3: CASSLASSGFQETQYF
J: TRBJ2-7; V: TRBV5-1; D: TRBD2; CDR3: CASSRTSGGVSYEQYF
J: TRBJ2-1; V: TRBV5-4; D: TRBD1; CDR3: CASSFLSGTGFSGEQFF
J: TRBJ1-2; V: TRBV9; D: -; CDR3: CASSVDPGQGPHGYTF
J: TRBJ2-7; V: TRBV28; D: -; CDR3: CASSGPQLNSYEQYF
J: TRBJ1-6; V: TRBV7-8; D: -; CDR3: CASSLWGSVGYNSPLHF
J: TRBJ1-1; V: TRBV6-5; D: -; CDR3: CASSSPTSMNTEAFF
J: TRBJ1-1; V: TRBV5-1; D: -; CDR3: CASSQESEAFF
J: TRBJ1-4; V: TRBV6-7; D: -; CDR3: CASSYSNSKRLFF
J: TRBJ1-4; V: TRBV6-5; D: TRBD1; CDR3: CASSSDRNNEKLFF
J: TRBJ1-1; V: TRBV9; D: -; CDR3: CASSDGDTEAFF
J: TRBJ2-2; V: TRBV7-6; D: -; CDR3: CASSLEVGDPNTGELFF
J: TRBJ2-1; V: TRBV5-6; D: TRBD2; CDR3: CASSLGRLAGAYNEQFF
J: TRBJ1-4; V: TRBV5-4; D: -; CDR3: CASSLGPGGSNEKLFF
J: TRBJ2-7; V: TRBV6-5; D: TRBD1; CDR3: CASRPDRGYEQYF
J: TRBJ2-7; V: TRBV9; D: -; CDR3: CASSRRSDYEQYF
J: TRBJ1-5; V: TRBV7-9; D: -; CDR3: CASSLGTVDQPQHF
J: TRBJ1-2; V: TRBV18; D: -; CDR3: CASSPLIPGQGNGYTF
J: TRBJ1-2; V: TRBV18; D: -; CDR3: CASSPPEQASDYGYTF
J: TRBJ1-1; V: TRBV6-5; D: -; CDR3: CASSYLGGNTEAFF
J: TRBJ1-1; V: TRBV6-5; D: -; CDR3: CASSYTFNTEAFF
J: TRBJ1-1; V: TRBV10-1; D: -; CDR3: CASSEQIASSGEAFF